This T cell receptor beta chain was identified during a study of blood T cell repertoires in COVID-19. Turning to the study itself: Acute and convalescent COVID-19 specimens originated in the United States, Italy and Spain. The analysed material was cDNA or gDNA that came from T cells, B-cell-depleted T cells, or PBMCs.

Germline V gene sequence: CDR1 SNHLY, CDR2 FYNNEI. Between the trimmed V and J ends, which lost 6 bases and 3 bases, there was a span of 12 bases. The CDR3 consists of 13 residues. Methods used by the authors: Estimated nucleated cell counts came from reference gene primer amplification. This table comes from immunoSEQ multiplex PCR, and its TCRdb copy is limited to in-frame clones, with some not included. V and J calls and clone size follow that table, whereas D and trimming were derived from the DNA. The table lists around 370,000 clones, more than 70% of them singletons. This TCR came from a woman in her seventies with COVID-19, enrolled during active disease. The V gene is TRBV2, the J gene TRBJ2-7; perhaps TRBD1 as D (5 bases). Sequenced input: peripheral blood. DNA of the CDR3: TGTGCCAGCAGCTACAGGAACGACTACGAGCAGTACTTC. Encoded protein: CASSYRNDYEQYF.